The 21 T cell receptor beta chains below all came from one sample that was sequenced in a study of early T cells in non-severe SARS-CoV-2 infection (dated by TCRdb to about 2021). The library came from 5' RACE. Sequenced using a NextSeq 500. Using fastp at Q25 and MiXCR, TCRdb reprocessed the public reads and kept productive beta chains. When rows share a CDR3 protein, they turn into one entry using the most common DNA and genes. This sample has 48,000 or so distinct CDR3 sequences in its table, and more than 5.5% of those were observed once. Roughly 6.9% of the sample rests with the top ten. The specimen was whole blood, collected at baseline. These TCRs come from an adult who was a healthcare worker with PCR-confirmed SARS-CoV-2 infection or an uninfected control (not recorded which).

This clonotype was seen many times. Here the CDR3 DNA reads TGCAGTGCTAGCGGGAACAATGAGCAGTTCTTC. Translation gives CSASGNNEQFF. V is TRBV20-1 and J is TRBJ2-1; TRBD2 is a possible D gene (5 bases). V lost 3 bases and J 5 bases, leaving 5 bases between the germline ends. Germline lookup yields CDR1 DFQATT and CDR2 SNEGSKA (reference sequence). The CDR3 covers 11 residues.

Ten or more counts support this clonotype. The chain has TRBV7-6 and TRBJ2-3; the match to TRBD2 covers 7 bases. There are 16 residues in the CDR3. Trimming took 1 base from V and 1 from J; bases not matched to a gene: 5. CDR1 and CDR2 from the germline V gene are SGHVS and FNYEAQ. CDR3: CASSLDTGGGTDTQYF. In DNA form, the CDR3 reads TGTGCCAGCAGCTTAGATACGGGAGGCGGCACAGATACGCAGTATTTT.

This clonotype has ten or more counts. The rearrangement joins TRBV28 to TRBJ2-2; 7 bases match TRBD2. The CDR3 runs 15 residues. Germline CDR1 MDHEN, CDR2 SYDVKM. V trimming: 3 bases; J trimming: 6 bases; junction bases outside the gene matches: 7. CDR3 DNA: TGTGCCAGCAGTTTTCCCGGGAGGACCGCCGGGGAGCTGTTTTTT. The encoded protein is CASSFPGRTAGELFF.

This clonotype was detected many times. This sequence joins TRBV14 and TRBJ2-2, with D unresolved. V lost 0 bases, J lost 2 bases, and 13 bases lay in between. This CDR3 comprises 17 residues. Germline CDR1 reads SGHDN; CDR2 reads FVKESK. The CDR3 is CASSQDRSLRNTGELFF. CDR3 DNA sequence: TGTGCCAGCAGCCAAGATCGTAGCCTTAGAAACACCGGGGAGCTGTTTTTT.

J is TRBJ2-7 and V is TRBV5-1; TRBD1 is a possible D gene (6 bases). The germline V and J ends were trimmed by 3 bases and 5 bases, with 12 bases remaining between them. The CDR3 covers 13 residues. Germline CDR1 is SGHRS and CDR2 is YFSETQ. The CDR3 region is CASSSGVIHEQYF. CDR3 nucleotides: TGCGCCAGCAGCTCAGGGGTCATCCACGAGCAGTACTTC. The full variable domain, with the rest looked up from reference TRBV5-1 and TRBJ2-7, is KAGVTQTPRYLIKTRGQQVTLSCSPISGHRSVSWYQQTPGQGLQFLFEYFSETQRNKGNFPGRFSGRQFSNSRSEMNVSTLELGDSALYLCASSSGVIHEQYFGPGTRLTVT.

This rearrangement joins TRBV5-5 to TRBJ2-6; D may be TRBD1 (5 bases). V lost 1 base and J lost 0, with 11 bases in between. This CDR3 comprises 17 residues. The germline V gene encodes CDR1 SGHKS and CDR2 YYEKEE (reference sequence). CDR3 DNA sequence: TGTGCCAGCAGCTTGACAGGAACTTACTCTGGGGCCAACGTCCTGACTTTC. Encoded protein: CASSLTGTYSGANVLTF.

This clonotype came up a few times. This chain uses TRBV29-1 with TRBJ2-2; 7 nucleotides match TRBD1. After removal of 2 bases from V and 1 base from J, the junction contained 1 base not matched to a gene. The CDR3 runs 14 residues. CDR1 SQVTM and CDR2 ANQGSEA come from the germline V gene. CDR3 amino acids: CSVEQGVNTGELFF. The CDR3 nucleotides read TGCAGCGTTGAACAGGGGGTGAACACCGGGGAGCTGTTTTTT.

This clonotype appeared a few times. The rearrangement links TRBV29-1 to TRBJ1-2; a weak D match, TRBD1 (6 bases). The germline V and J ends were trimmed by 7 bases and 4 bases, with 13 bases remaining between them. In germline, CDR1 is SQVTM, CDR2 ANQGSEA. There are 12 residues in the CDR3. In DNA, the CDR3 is TGCAGCGACAGGGACGTGCTCTATGGCTACACCTTC. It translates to CSDRDVLYGYTF. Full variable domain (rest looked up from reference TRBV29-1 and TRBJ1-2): SAVISQKPSRDICQRGTSLTIQCQVDSQVTMMFWYRQQPGQSLTLIATANQGSEATYESGFVIDKFPISRPNLTFSTLTVSNMSPEDSSIYLCSDRDVLYGYTFGSGTRLTVV.

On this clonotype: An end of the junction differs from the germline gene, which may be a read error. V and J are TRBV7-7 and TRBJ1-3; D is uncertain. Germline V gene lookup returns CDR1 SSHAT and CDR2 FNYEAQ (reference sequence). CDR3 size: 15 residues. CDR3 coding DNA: TGTGCTAGCAGCTTAGGGCCCTCAAATGGAAACACCATATATTTT. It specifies CASSLGPSNGNTIYF. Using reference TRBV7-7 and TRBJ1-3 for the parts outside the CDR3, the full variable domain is GAGVSQSPRYKVTKRGQDVTLRCDPISSHATLYWYQQALGQGPEFLTYFNYEAQPDKSGLPSDRFSAERPEGSISTLTIQRTEQRDSAMYRCASSLGPSNGNTIYFGEGSWLTVV.

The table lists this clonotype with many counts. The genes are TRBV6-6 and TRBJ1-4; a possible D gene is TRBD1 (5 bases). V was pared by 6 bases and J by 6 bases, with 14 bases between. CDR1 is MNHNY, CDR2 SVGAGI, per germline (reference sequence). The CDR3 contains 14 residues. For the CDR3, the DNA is TGTGCCAGCAGCCCCCCGGGACCCTATGAAAAACTGTTTTTT. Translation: CASSPPGPYEKLFF.

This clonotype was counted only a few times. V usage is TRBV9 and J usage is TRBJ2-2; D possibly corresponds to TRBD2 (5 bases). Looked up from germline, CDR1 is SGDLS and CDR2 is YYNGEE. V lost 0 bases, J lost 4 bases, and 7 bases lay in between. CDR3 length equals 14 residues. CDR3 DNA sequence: TGTGCCAGCAGCGTAGAGGCGGGCACCGGGGAGCTGTTTTTT. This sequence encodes CASSVEAGTGELFF.

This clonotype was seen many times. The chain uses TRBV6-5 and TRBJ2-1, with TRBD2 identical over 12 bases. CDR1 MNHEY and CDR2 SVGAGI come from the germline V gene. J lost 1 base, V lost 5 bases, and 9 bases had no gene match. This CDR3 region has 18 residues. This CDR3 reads CASSPRTSGASSYNEQFF. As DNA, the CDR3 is TGTGCCAGCAGTCCCCGGACTAGCGGGGCTTCTTCCTACAATGAGCAGTTCTTC.

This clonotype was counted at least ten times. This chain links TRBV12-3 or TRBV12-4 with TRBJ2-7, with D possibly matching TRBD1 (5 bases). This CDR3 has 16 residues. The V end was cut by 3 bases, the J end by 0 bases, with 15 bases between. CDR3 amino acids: CASSFGRTRSSYEQYF. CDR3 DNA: TGTGCCAGCAGTTTCGGAAGGACACGTAGCTCCTACGAGCAGTACTTC.

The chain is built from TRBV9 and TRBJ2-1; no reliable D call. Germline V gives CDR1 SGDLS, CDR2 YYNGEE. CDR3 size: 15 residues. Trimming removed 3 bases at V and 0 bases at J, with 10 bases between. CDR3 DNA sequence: TGTGCCAGCAGCGACAGTGATTCCTCCTACAATGAGCAGTTCTTC. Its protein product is CASSDSDSSYNEQFF.

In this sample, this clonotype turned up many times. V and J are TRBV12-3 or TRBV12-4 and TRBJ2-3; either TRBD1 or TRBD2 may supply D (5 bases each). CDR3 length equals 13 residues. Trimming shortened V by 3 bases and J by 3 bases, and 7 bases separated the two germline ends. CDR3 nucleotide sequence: TGTGCCAGCAGTTTTGAGGGGACAGATACGCAGTATTTT. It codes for CASSFEGTDTQYF.

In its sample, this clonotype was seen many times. This CDR3 reads CASSDLGTDTQYF. The CDR3 DNA reads as TGCGCCAGCAGTGATCTCGGCACAGATACGCAGTATTTT. The V call is TRBV10-1, the J call TRBJ2-3; D is ambiguous. The CDR3 totals 13 residues. The germline CDR1 and CDR2 sequences are WNHNN and SYGVQD (reference sequence). Trimming shortened V by 3 bases and J by 1 base, and 5 bases separated the two germline ends.

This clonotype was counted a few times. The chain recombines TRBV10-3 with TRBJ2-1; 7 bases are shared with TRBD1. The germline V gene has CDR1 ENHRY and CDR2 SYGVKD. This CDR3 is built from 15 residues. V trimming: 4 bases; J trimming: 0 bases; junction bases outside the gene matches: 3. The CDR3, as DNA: TGTGCCATCAGTGGACAGGGCCCCTCCTACAATGAGCAGTTCTTC. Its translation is CAISGQGPSYNEQFF.

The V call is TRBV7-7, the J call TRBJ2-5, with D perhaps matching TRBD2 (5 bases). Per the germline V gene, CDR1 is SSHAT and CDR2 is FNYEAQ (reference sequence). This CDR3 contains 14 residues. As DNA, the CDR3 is TGTGCTAGCTCCGGGGAGATGGGGCAAGAGACCCAGTACTTC. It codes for CASSGEMGQETQYF.

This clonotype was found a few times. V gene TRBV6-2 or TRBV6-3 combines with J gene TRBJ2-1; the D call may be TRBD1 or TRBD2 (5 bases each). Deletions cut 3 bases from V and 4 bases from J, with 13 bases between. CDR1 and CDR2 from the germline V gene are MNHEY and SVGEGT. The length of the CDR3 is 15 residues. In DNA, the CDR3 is TGTGCCAGCAGTTATATGGGGGTTTCTTACAATGAGCAGTTCTTC. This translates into CASSYMGVSYNEQFF.

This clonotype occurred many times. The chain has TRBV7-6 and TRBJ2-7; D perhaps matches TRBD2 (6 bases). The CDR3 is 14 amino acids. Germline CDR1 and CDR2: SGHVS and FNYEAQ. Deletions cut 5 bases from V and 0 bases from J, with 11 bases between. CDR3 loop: CASSPRTTSYEQYF. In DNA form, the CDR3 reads TGTGCCAGCAGCCCACGGACTACCTCCTACGAGCAGTACTTC.

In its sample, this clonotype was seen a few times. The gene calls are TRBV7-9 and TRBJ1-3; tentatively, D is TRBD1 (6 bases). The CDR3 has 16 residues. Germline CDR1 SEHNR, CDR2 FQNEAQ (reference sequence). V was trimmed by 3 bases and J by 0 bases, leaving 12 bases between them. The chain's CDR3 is CASSLAGQYSGNTIYF. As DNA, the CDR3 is TGTGCCAGCAGCTTGGCTGGACAGTACTCTGGAAACACCATATATTTT. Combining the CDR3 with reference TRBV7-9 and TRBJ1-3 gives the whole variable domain DTGVSQNPRHKITKRGQNVTFRCDPISEHNRLYWYRQTLGQGPEFLTYFQNEAQLEKSRLLSDRFSAERPKGSFSTLEIQRTEQGDSAMYLCASSLAGQYSGNTIYFGEGSWLTVV.